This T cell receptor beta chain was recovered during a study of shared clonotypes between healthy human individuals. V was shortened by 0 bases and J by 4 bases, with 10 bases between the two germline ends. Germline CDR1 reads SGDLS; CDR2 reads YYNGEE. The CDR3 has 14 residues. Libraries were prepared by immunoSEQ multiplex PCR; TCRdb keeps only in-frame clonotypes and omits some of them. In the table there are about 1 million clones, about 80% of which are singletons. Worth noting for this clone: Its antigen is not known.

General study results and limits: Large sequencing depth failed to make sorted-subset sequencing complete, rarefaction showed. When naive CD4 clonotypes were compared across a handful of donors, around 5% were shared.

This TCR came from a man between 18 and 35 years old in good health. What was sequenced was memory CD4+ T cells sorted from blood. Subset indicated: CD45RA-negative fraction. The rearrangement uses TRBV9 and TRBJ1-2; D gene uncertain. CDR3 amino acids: CASSVGEGSYGYTF. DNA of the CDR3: TGTGCCAGCAGCGTAGGGGAAGGATCCTATGGCTACACCTTC.